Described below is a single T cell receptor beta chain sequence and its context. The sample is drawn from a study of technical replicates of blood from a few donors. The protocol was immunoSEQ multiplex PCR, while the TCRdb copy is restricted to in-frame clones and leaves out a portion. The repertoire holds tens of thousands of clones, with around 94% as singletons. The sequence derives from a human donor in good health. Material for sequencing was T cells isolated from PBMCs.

Here the CDR3 reads CASSPDSHTEAFF. Written as DNA, the CDR3 is TGTGCCAGCAGTCCGGACAGTCACACTGAAGCTTTCTTT. The V call is TRBV5-4, the J call TRBJ1-1, with D tentatively TRBD1 (6 bases). There are 13 residues in the CDR3. Looked up from germline, CDR1 is SGHNT and CDR2 is YYREEE (reference sequence). Deletions cut 5 bases from V and 3 bases from J, with 11 bases between.